Listed below are T cell receptor beta chains from one sample, sequenced in a study of cytotoxic CD8 clonotypes in ibrutinib-treated CLL. Only in-frame clones appear in the TCRdb table, and some are missing; sequencing was by immunoSEQ multiplex PCR. The data hold approximately 340,000 clones, with roughly 71% observed a single time. The starting material was PBMCs, obtained after 36 months of ibrutinib treatment. The receptors were sampled from a human donor with chronic lymphocytic leukemia. The CDR3 runs from the conserved cysteine through the conserved F or W. Each record gives: V gene, J gene, clone size, D gene, CDR3 protein, CDR3 DNA. The D gene is left open where the match is weak. Clone size is shown for a subset of rows, as once, few, many or a class of expanded clone.

v_gene: TRBV28
j_gene: TRBJ1-2
abundance: -
d_gene: -
CDR3aa: CASSFDPNFGSVEGGYTF
CDR3nt: TGTGCCAGCAGTTTCGACCCGAATTTTGGGAGCGTAGAGGGGGGCTACACCTTC

v_gene: TRBV6-7
j_gene: TRBJ2-2
abundance: -
d_gene: -
CDR3aa: CASSYSIPVGWGAPNTGELFF
CDR3nt: TGTGCCAGCAGTTACTCGATTCCCGTTGGTTGGGGTGCCCCGAACACCGGGGAGCTGTTTTTT

v_gene: TRBV5-1
j_gene: TRBJ1-3
abundance: once
d_gene: -
CDR3aa: CASSLVPGSGNSGNTIYF
CDR3nt: TGCGCCAGCAGCTTGGTACCTGGTTCAGGGAACTCTGGAAACACCATATATTTT

v_gene: TRBV5-1
j_gene: TRBJ2-2
abundance: few
d_gene: -
CDR3aa: CASSLSAVRTTGELFF
CDR3nt: TGCGCCAGCAGCTTGTCAGCCGTTAGAACCACCGGGGAGCTGTTTTTT

v_gene: TRBV5-1
j_gene: TRBJ1-2
abundance: -
d_gene: -
CDR3aa: CASRSGSGYGYTF
CDR3nt: TGCGCCAGCAGGTCGGGGTCGGGCTATGGCTACACCTTC

v_gene: TRBV19
j_gene: TRBJ1-2
abundance: -
d_gene: TRBD1
CDR3aa: CASSPGTVNYGYTF
CDR3nt: TGTGCCAGTAGCCCCGGGACAGTTAACTATGGCTACACCTTC

v_gene: TRBV4-3
j_gene: TRBJ2-2
abundance: -
d_gene: -
CDR3aa: CASSQGQEINTGELFF
CDR3nt: TGCGCCAGCAGCCAAGGGCAGGAAATTAACACCGGGGAGCTGTTTTTT

v_gene: TRBV6-4
j_gene: TRBJ1-2
abundance: -
d_gene: -
CDR3aa: CASSPGTNYGYTF
CDR3nt: TGTGCCAGCAGCCCAGGTACTAACTATGGCTACACCTTC

v_gene: TRBV28
j_gene: TRBJ2-5
abundance: -
d_gene: TRBD2
CDR3aa: CASSSSGTREETQYF
CDR3nt: TGTGCCAGCAGTTCCTCCGGGACTAGGGAAGAGACCCAGTACTTC

v_gene: TRBV29-1
j_gene: TRBJ2-3
abundance: -
d_gene: TRBD2
CDR3aa: CSVEGGTASWQYF
CDR3nt: TGCAGCGTTGAGGGGGGGACGGCTAGTTGGCAGTATTTT

v_gene: TRBV19
j_gene: TRBJ1-5
abundance: -
d_gene: -
CDR3aa: CASSIGGWERPQHF
CDR3nt: TGTGCCAGTAGTATCGGGGGATGGGAACGGCCCCAGCATTTT

v_gene: TRBV27
j_gene: TRBJ2-7
abundance: few
d_gene: -
CDR3aa: CASSLWYSHEQYF
CDR3nt: TGTGCCAGCAGTTTATGGTACAGCCACGAGCAGTACTTC

v_gene: TRBV10-1
j_gene: TRBJ2-2
abundance: -
d_gene: -
CDR3aa: CASQQAAGTGELFF
CDR3nt: TGCGCCAGCCAACAGGCTGCGGGGACCGGGGAGCTGTTTTTT

v_gene: TRBV18
j_gene: TRBJ2-2
abundance: -
d_gene: -
CDR3aa: CASSPLPGQRNGELFF
CDR3nt: TGTGCCAGCTCACCACTCCCGGGTCAAAGGAACGGGGAGCTGTTTTTT

v_gene: TRBV9
j_gene: TRBJ2-7
abundance: -
d_gene: TRBD2
CDR3aa: CASSVAKGREEQYF
CDR3nt: TGTGCCAGCAGCGTAGCCAAGGGGAGGGAGGAGCAGTACTTC

v_gene: TRBV7-3
j_gene: TRBJ2-3
abundance: -
d_gene: -
CDR3aa: CASRPTSSSADTQYF
CDR3nt: TGTGCCAGCAGGCCCACTAGCTCCTCCGCAGATACGCAGTATTTT

v_gene: TRBV7-8
j_gene: TRBJ1-2
abundance: -
d_gene: TRBD1
CDR3aa: CASSLVRAGGDYGYTF
CDR3nt: TGTGCCAGCAGCTTAGTTCGTGCAGGGGGCGACTATGGCTACACCTTC

v_gene: TRBV18
j_gene: TRBJ2-3
abundance: -
d_gene: -
CDR3aa: CASSLDSRTDTQYF
CDR3nt: TGTGCCAGCTCCCTGGACAGCCGCACAGATACGCAGTATTTT

v_gene: TRBV6-1
j_gene: TRBJ1-1
abundance: -
d_gene: TRBD1
CDR3aa: CASSPTGARQAFF
CDR3nt: TGTGCCAGCAGCCCTACAGGGGCTCGACAAGCTTTCTTT

v_gene: TRBV13
j_gene: TRBJ1-2
abundance: -
d_gene: TRBD1
CDR3aa: CASSLGQGFYGYTF
CDR3nt: TGTGCCAGCAGCTTGGGACAGGGCTTCTATGGCTACACCTTC

v_gene: TRBV6-5
j_gene: TRBJ2-7
abundance: -
d_gene: -
CDR3aa: CASSSPGSYEQYF
CDR3nt: TGTGCCAGCAGCTCCCCGGGGTCCTACGAGCAGTACTTC

v_gene: TRBV18
j_gene: TRBJ1-4
abundance: -
d_gene: TRBD1
CDR3aa: CASSPPGQGDEKLFF
CDR3nt: TGTGCCAGCTCACCACCGGGACAGGGGGATGAAAAACTGTTTTTT

v_gene: TRBV18
j_gene: TRBJ1-2
abundance: few
d_gene: -
CDR3aa: CASSPLGTDGYGYTF
CDR3nt: TGTGCCAGCTCACCACTCGGAACAGACGGCTATGGCTACACCTTC

v_gene: TRBV6-4
j_gene: TRBJ1-2
abundance: -
d_gene: -
CDR3aa: CASSHDIYGYTF
CDR3nt: TGTGCCAGCAGTCATGACATCTATGGCTACACCTTC

v_gene: TRBV5-1
j_gene: TRBJ2-1
abundance: -
d_gene: TRBD1
CDR3aa: CASSLDRTGLAFF
CDR3nt: TGCGCCAGCAGCTTGGACCGGACAGGGCTGGCGTTCTTC

v_gene: TRBV29-1
j_gene: TRBJ2-1
abundance: once
d_gene: -
CDR3aa: CSVELRNEQFF
CDR3nt: TGCAGCGTTGAACTTAGGAATGAGCAGTTCTTC

v_gene: TRBV11-3
j_gene: TRBJ1-6
abundance: -
d_gene: -
CDR3aa: CASSLPRVSSYNSPLHF
CDR3nt: TGTGCCAGCAGCTTACCTCGGGTGAGCTCCTATAATTCACCCCTCCACTTT

v_gene: TRBV29-1
j_gene: TRBJ2-5
abundance: once
d_gene: -
CDR3aa: CSVAFETQYF
CDR3nt: TGCAGCGTTGCCTTCGAGACCCAGTACTTC

v_gene: TRBV6-5
j_gene: TRBJ1-2
abundance: few
d_gene: -
CDR3aa: CASSTWRKNGYTF
CDR3nt: TGTGCCAGCAGTACTTGGAGGAAGAATGGCTACACCTTC

v_gene: TRBV6-6
j_gene: TRBJ1-4
abundance: once
d_gene: TRBD1
CDR3aa: CASRTGQGANEKLFF
CDR3nt: TGTGCCAGCAGGACTGGACAGGGGGCTAATGAAAAACTGTTTTTT

v_gene: TRBV11-3
j_gene: TRBJ1-1
abundance: -
d_gene: -
CDR3aa: CASSFFRWKGNTEAFF
CDR3nt: TGTGCCAGCAGCTTTTTTAGGTGGAAAGGGAACACTGAAGCTTTCTTT

v_gene: TRBV5-1
j_gene: TRBJ2-7
abundance: -
d_gene: -
CDR3aa: CASSLDRPGNEQYF
CDR3nt: TGCGCCAGCAGCTTGGATCGGCCAGGGAACGAGCAGTACTTC

v_gene: TRBV7-9
j_gene: TRBJ2-7
abundance: -
d_gene: TRBD2
CDR3aa: CASSLAGGLAQYF
CDR3nt: TGTGCCAGCAGCTTAGCAGGGGGACTAGCTCAGTACTTC

v_gene: TRBV5-1
j_gene: TRBJ1-1
abundance: -
d_gene: -
CDR3aa: CASSLAGVTEAFF
CDR3nt: TGCGCCAGCAGCTTGGCAGGGGTCACTGAAGCTTTCTTT

v_gene: TRBV29-1
j_gene: TRBJ2-7
abundance: -
d_gene: TRBD1
CDR3aa: CSVSTGGSYEQYF
CDR3nt: TGCAGCGTTTCCACAGGGGGCAGTTACGAGCAGTACTTC

v_gene: TRBV5-1
j_gene: TRBJ1-2
abundance: -
d_gene: -
CDR3aa: CASSLIEKKTPFQSNYGYTF
CDR3nt: TGCGCCAGCAGCTTGATTGAAAAGAAAACACCATTTCAAAGCAACTATGGCTACACCTTC

v_gene: TRBV13
j_gene: TRBJ1-2
abundance: -
d_gene: -
CDR3aa: CASSSQALENYGYTF
CDR3nt: TGTGCCAGCAGCTCGCAAGCACTCGAGAACTATGGCTACACCTTC

v_gene: TRBV5-1
j_gene: TRBJ2-5
abundance: -
d_gene: TRBD1
CDR3aa: CASTLRTGAETQYF
CDR3nt: TGCGCCAGTACACTCCGGACAGGGGCCGAGACCCAGTACTTC

v_gene: TRBV5-1
j_gene: TRBJ1-6
abundance: -
d_gene: -
CDR3aa: CASRAGSSDNSPLHF
CDR3nt: TGCGCCAGCAGGGCAGGTTCGTCAGATAATTCACCCCTCCACTTT

v_gene: TRBV5-6
j_gene: TRBJ1-2
abundance: -
d_gene: -
CDR3aa: CASSSEGYGYTF
CDR3nt: TGTGCCAGCAGCTCCGAAGGATATGGCTACACCTTC

v_gene: TRBV10-3
j_gene: TRBJ2-1
abundance: -
d_gene: -
CDR3aa: CAISEVADNEQFF
CDR3nt: TGTGCCATCAGTGAGGTAGCGGACAATGAGCAGTTCTTC

v_gene: TRBV28
j_gene: TRBJ2-1
abundance: -
d_gene: -
CDR3aa: CASSFGGRNEQFF
CDR3nt: TGTGCCAGCAGTTTCGGGGGGCGCAATGAGCAGTTCTTC

v_gene: TRBV27
j_gene: TRBJ2-7
abundance: -
d_gene: -
CDR3aa: CASTLYEQYF
CDR3nt: TGTGCCAGCACACTCTACGAGCAGTACTTC

v_gene: TRBV6-1
j_gene: TRBJ2-1
abundance: -
d_gene: -
CDR3aa: CASSASSRVWGNEQFF
CDR3nt: TGTGCCAGCAGTGCGAGCTCGCGAGTTTGGGGCAATGAGCAGTTCTTC

v_gene: TRBV18
j_gene: TRBJ1-1
abundance: -
d_gene: -
CDR3aa: CASSPQGSTEAFF
CDR3nt: TGTGCCAGCTCACCACAGGGATCCACTGAAGCTTTCTTT